This T cell receptor (beta chain) originates from a study of Ad26.COV2.S vaccination and SARS-CoV-2 variants. In its sample, this clone was seen once. The antigen remains undetermined. The CDR3 consists of 13 residues. The V and J ends lost 3 bases and 3 bases respectively, with 6 bases between them. The V gene's germline CDR1 is ENHRY and CDR2 SYGVKD. Findings of the study overall: Recipients given vaccine exceeded placebo recipients in spike-specific TCR breadth. The authors reported substantial breadth in spike-specific CD8+ and CD4+ T cell responses after vaccination.

Method: immunoSEQ multiplex PCR; TCRdb's copy keeps in-frame clones and lacks some. The table records some 320,000 clones, about 85% of them present only once. Sample treatment: about 20 received Ad26.COV2.S at low or high dose, single or two shots; about 5 received placebo; per-sample allocation not given. Day 63 after the first injection of vaccine or placebo was the sampling time. At a Boston site, the person donating was an adult of 18-55 years. The genes are TRBV10-3 and TRBJ1-5; no reliable D call. The TCR originated in a person between 18 and 65 years old who received the Ad26.COV2.S COVID-19 vaccine or a placebo. Specimen: peripheral blood, collected in a trial of Ad26.COV2.S vaccine versus placebo. The chain's CDR3 is CAISEGINQPQHF. CDR3 sequence (DNA): TGTGCCATCAGTGAAGGGATCAATCAGCCCCAGCATTTT.